The next 14 T cell receptor beta chains were all read from a single sample in a study of T-cell memory formation after mild COVID-19. TCRdb processed the 5' RACE reads anew with MiXCR; each CDR3 protein has one entry. The table includes approximately 490,000 distinct CDR3 sequences, around 21% detected once. Sequences were obtained from PBMCs or a T cell subset sorted from them (not recorded which). These receptors all come from an adult woman who had mild COVID-19 (a few samples of this study predate the infection). Cell type and time point are not known.

The chain links TRBV7-8 to TRBJ2-1, with 7 bases fitting TRBD2. Germline V CDR1 and CDR2: SGHVS, FQNEAQ. The CDR3 is 14 amino acids. Germline trimming cut 0 bases from V and 12 bases from J; bases unmatched to any gene: 8. CDR3 DNA sequence: TGTGCCAGCAGCTTAGCGGGCGGGGGTCGGCGGCAGTTCTTC. Protein sequence: CASSLAGGGRRQFF. The variable domain in full, completed from reference TRBV7-8 and TRBJ2-1, reads GAGVSQSPRYKVAKRGQDVALRCDPISGHVSLFWYQQALGQGPEFLTYFQNEAQLDKSGLPSDRFFAERPEGSVSTLKIQRTQQEDSAVYLCASSLAGGGRRQFFGPGTRLTVL.

The chain is built from TRBV18 and TRBJ2-3; TRBD1 aligns across 9 bases. The CDR3 sequence is 16 residues long. Per germline, CDR1 KGHSH and CDR2 LQKENI. V was pared by 0 bases and J by 0 bases, with 1 base of the junction left unmatched. The DNA of the CDR3 is TGTGCCAGCTCACCACCGGACAGGGGTAGCACAGATACGCAGTATTTT. Protein product: CASSPPDRGSTDTQYF.

This sequence joins TRBV7-9 and TRBJ2-7, with TRBD2 identical over 13 bases. The CDR3 consists of 17 residues. Germline CDR1 and CDR2: SEHNR and FQNEAQ (reference sequence). J was trimmed by 0 bases and V by 5 bases; bases with no gene match: 7. CDR3 DNA sequence: TGTGCCAGCAGCCCTGGACTAGCGGGAGACTTCTCCTACGAGCAGTACTTC. Translating it yields CASSPGLAGDFSYEQYF.

V usage is TRBV12-3 or TRBV12-4 and J usage is TRBJ2-1; perhaps TRBD2 as D (5 bases). V was shortened by 8 bases and J by 5 bases, with 16 bases between the two germline ends. CDR3 size: 14 residues. The DNA of the CDR3 is TGTGCCAGCGGGAGCCCCATTCGAAACAATGAGCAGTTCTTC. Its protein is CASGSPIRNNEQFF.

This clonotype came up a few times. This chain uses TRBV3-1 with TRBJ2-3, with 14 bases matching TRBD2. Germline assignment: CDR1 LGHDT and CDR2 YNNKEL (reference sequence). V shed 4 bases and J 6 bases; nucleotides not matched to a gene: 6. The CDR3 is 16 amino acids. The CDR3 coding sequence is TGTGCCAGCAGCCTCGGACTAGCGGGGGGCGGGGATACGCAGTATTTT. It is translated as CASSLGLAGGGDTQYF.

The J gene is TRBJ1-3, the V gene TRBV3-1; tentative D call: TRBD1 (6 bases). From germline, CDR1 is LGHDT and CDR2 YNNKEL (reference sequence). Trimming took off 0 bases at V and 0 bases at J, with 12 bases between the two ends. This CDR3 has 17 amino acids. CDR3 in amino acids: CASSQDRQGPSGNTIYF. Written as DNA, the CDR3 is TGTGCCAGCAGCCAAGATAGGCAGGGGCCCTCTGGAAACACCATATATTTT.

This clonotype appeared many times. The chain uses TRBV20-1 and TRBJ2-2; TRBD2 aligns across 13 bases. The CDR3 has 15 amino acids. Losses at the gene ends were 5 bases for V and 3 bases for J; bases not matched to a gene: 3. Germline CDR1 is DFQATT and CDR2 is SNEGSKA (reference sequence). CDR3 coding DNA: TGCAGTGCTTCCGGGACTAGCGGGGACACCGGGGAGCTGTTTTTT. Protein sequence: CSASGTSGDTGELFF.

There are a few counts of this clonotype. This chain joins TRBV7-9 and TRBJ2-7; 11 bases fit TRBD2. Germline lookup yields CDR1 SEHNR and CDR2 FQNEAQ (reference sequence). This CDR3 has 17 residues. The junction had 10 bases not matched to a gene; V was cut back by 2 bases and J by 4 bases. The CDR3 coding sequence is TGTGCCAGCAGCTTATCGTTGTCGGGGACTAGCGGATACGAGCAGTACTTC. This sequence encodes CASSLSLSGTSGYEQYF.

This clonotype was seen only a few times. The chain is built from TRBV15 and TRBJ2-3, with 8 bases that match TRBD2. The CDR3 is 16 amino acids. Trimming cost V 2 bases and J 1 base; bases outside gene matches: 5. Germline CDR1 LNHNV, CDR2 YYDKDF (reference sequence). Here the CDR3 DNA reads TGTGCCACCAGCAGACCGGGGGGGCCGCGCACAGATACGCAGTATTTT. It translates to CATSRPGGPRTDTQYF.

This chain links TRBV20-1 with TRBJ2-3; D is possibly TRBD1 or TRBD2 (5 bases each). Germline-derived CDR1 and CDR2 are DFQATT and SNEGSKA (reference sequence). This CDR3 comprises 14 residues. V gave up 4 bases and J gave up 0 bases, with 11 bases separating them. CDR3 sequence (DNA): TGCAGTGCTACGCCGGGACCTAGCACAGATACGCAGTATTTT. It specifies CSATPGPSTDTQYF.

This sequence joins TRBV7-9 and TRBJ2-7; 8 positions match TRBD2. The CDR3 is 13 amino acids. Trimming took 8 bases from V and 5 from J; bases not matched to a gene: 8. CDR1 and CDR2 from the germline V gene are SEHNR and FQNEAQ (reference sequence). This CDR3 is CASASGSPHEQYF. The CDR3, as DNA: TGTGCCAGCGCCAGCGGGAGCCCCCACGAGCAGTACTTC.

This clonotype was found a few times. The chain recombines TRBV7-2 with TRBJ2-1; 8 nucleotides align to TRBD1. Germline CDR1 reads SGHTA; CDR2 reads FQGNSA. V shed 7 bases, J shed 6 bases, and the junction held 8 bases outside the gene matches. The CDR3 totals 14 residues. The CDR3 nucleotides read TGTGCCAGCACCCCGGGACAGGTTCGCAATGAGCAGTTCTTC. Its protein product is CASTPGQVRNEQFF. The whole variable domain, filled in from reference TRBV7-2 and TRBJ2-1, reads GAGVSQSPSNKVTEKGKDVELRCDPISGHTALYWYRQSLGQGLEFLIYFQGNSAPDKSGLPSDRFSAERTGGSVSTLTIQRTQQEDSAVYLCASTPGQVRNEQFFGPGTRLTVL.

This clonotype came up a few times. The chain employs TRBV7-9 and TRBJ2-7; TRBD1 aligns across 9 bases. Germline CDR1 SEHNR, CDR2 FQNEAQ (reference sequence). The CDR3 runs 18 residues. J was trimmed by 5 bases and V by 2 bases; bases with no gene match: 16. Here the CDR3 DNA reads TGTGCCAGCAGCTTATCCTCTATCTTCGACAGGGGGAACAACGAGCAGTACTTC. Protein product: CASSLSSIFDRGNNEQYF.

In its sample, this clonotype was seen many times. The chain uses TRBV13 and TRBJ2-5, with D uncertain. V gave up 2 bases and J gave up 2 bases, with 9 bases separating them. The CDR3 spans 14 residues. The germline gives CDR1 PRHDT, CDR2 FYEKMQ (reference sequence). CDR3 nucleotide sequence: TGTGCCAGCAGCTTAAGTCGTGTGCAAGAGACCCAGTACTTC. Translating it yields CASSLSRVQETQYF.